This TCR beta chain is drawn from a study of cytomegalovirus exposure and HLA in healthy donors. Study-level background: Sequencing of 150 million to 200 million T cells in an earlier analysis found 90 million to 120 million unique TCR beta sequences.

PCR primers comprised 60 Vbeta and 13 Jbeta primers. Here immunoSEQ multiplex PCR was the method, and the copy in TCRdb shows in-frame clones only, minus some. This table holds over 150,000 clones, roughly three quarters found once. The CDR3 contains 15 residues. Germline trimming cut 2 bases from V and 3 bases from J; bases unmatched to any gene: 4. Germline V gene data show CDR1 as MNHEY and CDR2 as SMNVEV (reference sequence). In the case of this clone: What it binds is unknown.

Overall study results and limits: Exclusion as indistinguishable affected some V segments, including TRBV6-2 and TRBV6-3.

Material: PBMCs. The TCR sequence derives from a male donor in good health and CMV-seropositive. The chain uses TRBV27 and TRBJ1-2; 9 bases agree with TRBD1. The CDR3 DNA reads TGTGCCAGCAGTTTACTCTGGACAGGGGACTATGGCTACACCTTC. Its protein is CASSLLWTGDYGYTF.